This TCR beta chain is drawn from a study of T cell changes during pregnancy in multiple sclerosis. Sequencing used immunoSEQ multiplex PCR; TCRdb keeps in-frame clones, though not all of them. The sample comprises around 37,000 clones, about 88% of which are singletons, and approximately 6.8% rests with the top ten. There are 15 residues in the CDR3. In germline, CDR1 is MNHEY, CDR2 SMNVEV (reference sequence). The trim removed 5 bases at V and 4 bases at J, leaving 6 bases unmatched. The V call is TRBV27, the J call TRBJ2-1; 9 bases are shared with TRBD1. The starting material was CD8+ T cells from peripheral blood mononuclear cells, obtained in the third trimester of pregnancy. The sequence came from a female donor with multiple sclerosis, enrolled in a pregnancy study. The CDR3 DNA sequence: TGTGCCAGCAGTCCGTGGACAGGGGTATACAATGAGCAGTTCTTC. The encoded protein is CASSPWTGVYNEQFF.